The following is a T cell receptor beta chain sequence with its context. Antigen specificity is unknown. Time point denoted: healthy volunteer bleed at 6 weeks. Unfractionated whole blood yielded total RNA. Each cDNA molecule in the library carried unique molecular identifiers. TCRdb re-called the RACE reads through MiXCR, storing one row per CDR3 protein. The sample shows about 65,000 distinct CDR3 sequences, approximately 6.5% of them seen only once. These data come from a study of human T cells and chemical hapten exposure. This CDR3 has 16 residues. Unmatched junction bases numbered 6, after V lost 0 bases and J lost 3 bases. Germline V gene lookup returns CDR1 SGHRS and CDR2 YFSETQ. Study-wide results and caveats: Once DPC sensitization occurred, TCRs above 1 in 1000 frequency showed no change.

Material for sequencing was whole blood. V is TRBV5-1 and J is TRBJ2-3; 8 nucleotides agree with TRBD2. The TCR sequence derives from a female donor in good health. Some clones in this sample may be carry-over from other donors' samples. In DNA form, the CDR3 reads TGCGCCAGCAGCTTGGGGACTAGCAGGAGGACAGATACGCAGTATTTT. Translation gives CASSLGTSRRTDTQYF.